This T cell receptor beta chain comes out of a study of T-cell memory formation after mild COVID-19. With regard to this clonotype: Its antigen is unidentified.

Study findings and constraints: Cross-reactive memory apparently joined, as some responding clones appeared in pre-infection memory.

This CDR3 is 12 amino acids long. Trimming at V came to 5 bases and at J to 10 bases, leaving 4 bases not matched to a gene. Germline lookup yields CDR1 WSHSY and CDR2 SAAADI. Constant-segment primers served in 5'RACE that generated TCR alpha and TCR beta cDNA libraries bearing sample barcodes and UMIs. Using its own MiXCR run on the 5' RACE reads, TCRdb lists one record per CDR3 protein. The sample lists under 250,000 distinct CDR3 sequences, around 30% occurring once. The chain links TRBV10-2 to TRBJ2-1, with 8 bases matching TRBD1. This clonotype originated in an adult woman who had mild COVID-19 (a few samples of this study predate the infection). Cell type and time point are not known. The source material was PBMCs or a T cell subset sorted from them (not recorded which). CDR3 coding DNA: TGCGCCAGCAGTAGACAGGGGCTGGAGCAGTTCTTC. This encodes CASSRQGLEQFF.